This T cell receptor beta chain was found in a study of blood T cell repertoires in COVID-19. Study overall: Nucleic acid was either cDNA or gDNA, and it came from T cells, B-cell-depleted T cells, or PBMCs.

Trimming pared 4 bases from V and 0 bases from J, leaving 10 bases between. Per germline, CDR1 LGHDT and CDR2 YNNKEL (reference sequence). The CDR3 runs 14 residues. Across fewer than 25 US areas, participants ranged in age from about 18 to 90 years. Allocation to cohorts depended on clinical history reported by the participants. Some clones are missing from TCRdb's copy, which holds only in-frame ones; the method was immunoSEQ multiplex PCR. The table shows approximately 220,000 clones, with 87% occurring only once. The sequence derives from a woman aged 25 to 39 with acute COVID-19. The V gene is TRBV3-1 (or the pseudogene TRBV3-2), the J gene TRBJ2-7, with a weak D call TRBD1 (6 bases). The sequenced sample consisted of PBMCs or T cells enriched from blood (not recorded which). The CDR3 here is CASSLMDSSYEQYF. CDR3 coding DNA: TGTGCCAGCAGCCTCATGGACAGCTCCTACGAGCAGTACTTC.